The 27 T cell receptor beta chains below come from one sample, sequenced in a study of monozygotic twins with inflammatory bowel disease. Using the 5' RACE reads, TCRdb records one entry per CDR3 protein without DNA. The sample holds roughly 150,000 distinct CDR3 sequences. The sequencing input was blood. The receptors stem from a human donor with ulcerative colitis or Crohn's disease, or a healthy co-twin of an affected twin (not recorded which).

The chain links TRBV20-1 to TRBJ1-1. Germline values: CDR1 DFQATT, CDR2 SNEGSKA (reference sequence). The CDR3 is 12 amino acids. CDR3 amino acids: CSAPDTNAEAFF.

This sequence joins TRBV12-3 or TRBV12-4 and TRBJ2-1. This CDR3 spans 14 amino acids. The CDR3 region is CASKSTPSYNEQFF.

The chain employs TRBV20-1 and TRBJ2-1; TCRdb's D call, TRBD2, is unchecked because there is no DNA. Looked up from germline, CDR1 is DFQATT and CDR2 is SNEGSKA (reference sequence). This CDR3 comprises 13 residues. The CDR3 loop reads CSAPAGGYNEQFF.

The chain couples TRBV30 to TRBJ2-7; TCRdb outputs TRBD2, but without DNA this stays unchecked. The CDR3 runs 14 residues. Per germline, CDR1 GTSNPN and CDR2 SVGIG (reference sequence). CDR3 loop: CAWSVIAGDDEQYF. Full variable domain (outside the CDR3, taken from reference TRBV30 and TRBJ2-7): SQTIHQWPATLVQPVGSPLSLECTVEGTSNPNLYWYRQAAGRGLQLLFYSVGIGQISSEVPQNLSASRPQDRQFILSSKKLLLSDSGFYLCAWSVIAGDDEQYFGPGTRLTVT.

The chain combines TRBV28 with TRBJ2-7; there is no DNA to check the TCRdb D call of TRBD1. The germline V gene has CDR1 MDHEN and CDR2 SYDVKM. The CDR3 has 16 residues. CDR3 in amino acids: CASSPLRGRATYEQYF.

This chain uses TRBV7-6 with TRBJ2-7. The V gene's germline CDR1 is SGHVS and CDR2 FNYEAQ. The CDR3 covers 13 residues. The CDR3 sequence is CASSKDVSYEQYF.

The CDR3 protein is CASSLALAPYEQYF. The chain recombines TRBV5-1 with TRBJ2-7; TCRdb picks TRBD2, but there is no DNA to check that call. Germline CDR1 SGHRS, CDR2 YFSETQ. The CDR3 contains 14 residues. Together with reference TRBV5-1 and TRBJ2-7, the CDR3 gives the full variable domain: KAGVTQTPRYLIKTRGQQVTLSCSPISGHRSVSWYQQTPGQGLQFLFEYFSETQRNKGNFPGRFSGRQFSNSRSEMNVSTLELGDSALYLCASSLALAPYEQYFGPGTRLTVT.

This chain joins TRBV29-1 and TRBJ1-6; absent DNA, TCRdb's TRBD1 call cannot be checked. This CDR3 has 12 residues. The germline gives CDR1 SQVTM, CDR2 ANQGSEA. This chain's CDR3 is CSAGQPNSPLHF.

V and J are TRBV5-1 and TRBJ2-5; the TCRdb D gene call, TRBD2, has no DNA to confirm it. CDR1 and CDR2 from the germline V gene are SGHRS and YFSETQ. The CDR3 runs to 17 residues. The chain's CDR3 is CASSSVGQAGVGETQYF. Full variable domain (missing parts from reference TRBV5-1 and TRBJ2-5): KAGVTQTPRYLIKTRGQQVTLSCSPISGHRSVSWYQQTPGQGLQFLFEYFSETQRNKGNFPGRFSGRQFSNSRSEMNVSTLELGDSALYLCASSSVGQAGVGETQYFGPGTRLLVL.

CDR3 sequence: CASSYPGEAFF. V usage is TRBV6-2 or TRBV6-3 and J usage is TRBJ1-1; there is no DNA to check the TCRdb D call of TRBD1. CDR1 is MNHEY and CDR2 is SVGEGT in the germline V gene. This CDR3 has 11 residues.

The chain recombines TRBV15 with TRBJ2-2; absent DNA, TCRdb's TRBD2 call cannot be checked. CDR3 length equals 15 residues. Per the germline V gene, CDR1 is LNHNV and CDR2 is YYDKDF (reference sequence). This CDR3 reads CATSVERTFTGELFF. Drawing the rest from reference TRBV15 and TRBJ2-2, the complete variable domain is DAMVIQNPRYQVTQFGKPVTLSCSQTLNHNVMYWYQQKSSQAPKLLFHYYDKDFNNEADTPDNFQSRRPNTSFCFLDIRSPGLGDTAMYLCATSVERTFTGELFFGEGSRLTVL.

This rearrangement joins TRBV3-1 to TRBJ1-2; the D call from TCRdb, TRBD1, cannot be confirmed without DNA. Germline assignment: CDR1 LGHDT and CDR2 YNNKEL (reference sequence). CDR3 length equals 13 residues. The chain's CDR3 is CASSQGTGTGSTF.

The CDR3 is CSVEDRSRELFF. V gene TRBV29-1 combines with J gene TRBJ2-2. Per the germline V gene, CDR1 is SQVTM and CDR2 is ANQGSEA. The CDR3 is 12 residues long.

The chain links TRBV30 to TRBJ2-1; TCRdb designates TRBD2, a call that cannot be tested without DNA. Germline V CDR1 and CDR2: GTSNPN, SVGIG (reference sequence). CDR3 length equals 15 residues. CDR3 amino acids: CAWSEIGGRWSEQFF.

This chain joins TRBV24-1 and TRBJ2-1; lacking DNA, the TRBD1 call made by TCRdb goes unchecked. Germline V gene sequence: CDR1 KGHDR, CDR2 SFDVKD. The CDR3 loop spans 16 amino acids. The CDR3 here is CATGRTGSSSYNEQFF.

The rearrangement links TRBV5-1 to TRBJ2-2. This CDR3 spans 14 amino acids. Germline lookup yields CDR1 SGHRS and CDR2 YFSETQ. This CDR3 reads CASSSHPDSGELFF. Full variable domain (missing parts from reference TRBV5-1 and TRBJ2-2): KAGVTQTPRYLIKTRGQQVTLSCSPISGHRSVSWYQQTPGQGLQFLFEYFSETQRNKGNFPGRFSGRQFSNSRSEMNVSTLELGDSALYLCASSSHPDSGELFFGEGSRLTVL.

The chain has TRBV4-2 and TRBJ2-5; with no DNA, the TCRdb D assignment of TRBD1 cannot be verified. Germline loops: CDR1 LGHNA, CDR2 YNFKEQ. The CDR3 has 16 residues. CDR3 in amino acids: CASSPGRGRNQETQYF.

This chain connects TRBV20-1 to TRBJ2-3; TCRdb gives TRBD1 as the D gene, but with no DNA this cannot be confirmed. The CDR3 covers 15 residues. Looked up from germline, CDR1 is DFQATT and CDR2 is SNEGSKA (reference sequence). The CDR3 is CSARDAGAPTDTQYF.

This rearrangement joins TRBV24-1 to TRBJ2-5; the TCRdb D gene call, TRBD1, has no DNA to confirm it. The length of the CDR3 is 13 residues. Looked up from germline, CDR1 is KGHDR and CDR2 is SFDVKD. This CDR3 is CATSEDRQETQYF.

The V gene is TRBV28, the J gene TRBJ2-7; TCRdb outputs TRBD1, but without DNA this stays unchecked. This CDR3 spans 16 amino acids. CDR1 is MDHEN, CDR2 SYDVKM, per germline. The CDR3 here is CASSSFSGQPSYEQYF.

The gene calls are TRBV7-8 and TRBJ2-1; checking the TCRdb D call of TRBD1 is not possible without DNA. There are 16 residues in the CDR3. Per the germline V gene, CDR1 is SGHVS and CDR2 is FQNEAQ. CDR3: CASSLKPGQGYNEQFF.

The chain uses TRBV3-1 and TRBJ2-1; lacking DNA, the TRBD2 call made by TCRdb goes unchecked. CDR1 LGHDT and CDR2 YNNKEL come from the germline V gene (reference sequence). This CDR3 is built from 17 residues. CDR3: CASSFQAGLAGDWEQFF.

This sequence joins TRBV5-1 and TRBJ1-1. This CDR3 has 14 amino acids. Germline V gives CDR1 SGHRS, CDR2 YFSETQ. CDR3 in amino acids: CASSGLAGGTEAFF. The complete variable domain, with remaining parts taken from reference TRBV5-1 and TRBJ1-1, reads KAGVTQTPRYLIKTRGQQVTLSCSPISGHRSVSWYQQTPGQGLQFLFEYFSETQRNKGNFPGRFSGRQFSNSRSEMNVSTLELGDSALYLCASSGLAGGTEAFFGQGTRLTVV.

The genes are TRBV7-9 and TRBJ1-5; without DNA, the TCRdb call of TRBD1 cannot be checked. This CDR3 comprises 15 residues. Germline-derived CDR1 and CDR2 are SEHNR and FQNEAQ (reference sequence). This chain's CDR3 is CASSNPGQENQPQHF.

V gene TRBV6-2 or TRBV6-3 combines with J gene TRBJ2-7. This CDR3 spans 14 amino acids. The germline gives CDR1 MNHEY, CDR2 SVGEGT. The CDR3 sequence is CASSFPTGLYEQYF.

This chain links TRBV28 with TRBJ1-2. The CDR3 contains 13 residues. The germline gives CDR1 MDHEN, CDR2 SYDVKM. The CDR3 here is CASSFNSNYGYTF.

The chain employs TRBV4-3 and TRBJ2-7; absent DNA, TCRdb's TRBD1 call cannot be checked. The germline CDR1 and CDR2 sequences are LGHNA and YSLEER. This CDR3 has 15 amino acids. The CDR3 sequence is CASSQVIKGAYEQYF.